This T cell receptor (beta chain) came from a study of cytomegalovirus exposure and HLA in healthy donors. Study conclusions and caveats: Some public TCRs appeared in many individuals, while most sequences were rare.

Trimming took 6 bases from V and 0 from J, leaving 8 bases between them. The CDR3 totals 14 residues. Germline V CDR1 and CDR2: LNHDA, SQIVND (reference sequence). Details on this clone: No antigen is known for it. The sample carries other DNA sequences with the same CDR3.

Using immunoSEQ multiplex PCR, the repertoire was profiled, and TCRdb retains in-frame clones only, with some absent. This sample has fewer than 200,000 clones, with approximately 90% found just once. The chain couples TRBV19 to TRBJ2-2; the D is unclear. The sequenced material came from PBMCs. This TCR was recovered from a woman aged 30 to 39 in good health and CMV-seronegative. This CDR3 is CASSPGTNTGELFF. The CDR3 coding sequence is TGTGCCAGTAGCCCAGGAACGAACACCGGGGAGCTGTTTTTT.